This T cell receptor beta chain was identified during a study of neurological immune-mediated disorders. TCRdb passed the 5' RACE reads through MiXCR, listing each CDR3 protein once. The sample yields approximately 100,000 distinct CDR3 sequences, 3.5% seen once. At least ten counts were recorded for this clonotype. The source of this sequence is a young woman with multiple sclerosis. Sequenced input: PBMCs.

The CDR3 loop reads CSASPDRGLGYTF. The CDR3 DNA is TGCAGTGCTTCACCGGACAGGGGGCTTGGCTACACCTTC. The J gene is TRBJ1-2, the V gene TRBV20-1; the match to TRBD1 covers 11 bases. With 5 bases clipped from V and 7 bases from J, the junction kept 6 bases outside the gene matches. The CDR3 totals 13 residues. Germline V CDR1 and CDR2: DFQATT, SNEGSKA (reference sequence).